This is a list of T cell receptor beta chains from one sample in a study of OX40 agonist ivuxolimab in advanced cancers. Libraries were prepared by immunoSEQ multiplex PCR; TCRdb keeps only in-frame clonotypes and omits some of them. Counted here are some 39,000 clones, approximately 78% occurring once; the ten biggest clones make up 20% to 25%. Specimen: CD4+ or CD8+ T cells sorted from blood, collected in a trial of the OX40 agonist ivuxolimab. Receptors originate from an adult with an advanced solid tumor such as melanoma, head and neck, liver or kidney cancer. The CDR3 runs from the conserved cysteine through the conserved F or W. Each record gives: J gene, V gene, CDR3 protein.

J: TRBJ1-2
V: TRBV19
CDR3: CASSIVPGSNYGYTF

J: TRBJ2-7
V: TRBV30
CDR3: CAWRGQGLEYEQYF

J: TRBJ1-3
V: TRBV6-5
CDR3: CASNLSGNTIYF

J: TRBJ2-5
V: TRBV7-7
CDR3: CASSLEWLGGQETQYF

J: TRBJ2-4
V: TRBV6-1
CDR3: CASSAGQGATKNIQYF

J: TRBJ2-3
V: TRBV6-1
CDR3: CASRRAADTQYF

J: TRBJ2-7
V: TRBV7-3
CDR3: CASSLRGGAYEQYF

J: TRBJ2-3
V: TRBV5-1
CDR3: CASSLRESDTQYF

J: TRBJ2-2
V: TRBV7-7
CDR3: CASSPGLAGGRTGELFF

J: TRBJ1-4
V: TRBV2
CDR3: CASTNKRTGNEKLFF

J: TRBJ2-3
V: TRBV28
CDR3: CASSSSGRATDTQYF

J: TRBJ1-1
V: TRBV18
CDR3: CASSPDRGVTEAFF

J: TRBJ1-2
V: TRBV28
CDR3: CASSFGGATANYGYTF

J: TRBJ2-2
V: TRBV9
CDR3: CASSVGLAGDGELFF

J: TRBJ1-3
V: TRBV28
CDR3: CASKAGGTGNTIYF

J: -
V: TRBV5-8
CDR3: CASSPGVYEQYF

J: TRBJ1-5
V: TRBV18
CDR3: CASSPDGNQPQHF

J: TRBJ1-5
V: TRBV28
CDR3: CASTGFGNQPQHF

J: TRBJ1-1
V: TRBV11-2
CDR3: CASSPGTQIPPFF

J: TRBJ2-2
V: TRBV9
CDR3: CASSVGVRPLFF

J: TRBJ2-6
V: TRBV2
CDR3: CASSAVGGGSGANVLTF

J: TRBJ1-4
V: TRBV19
CDR3: CASTRGTGFNEKLFF

J: TRBJ1-1
V: TRBV7-4
CDR3: CASSLRTDTEAFF

J: TRBJ1-1
V: TRBV6-5
CDR3: CASSRGRVSTEAFF

J: TRBJ1-5
V: TRBV19
CDR3: CASQDRANQPQHF

J: TRBJ1-4
V: TRBV6-1
CDR3: CASNTFGAGEKLFF

J: TRBJ1-1
V: TRBV5-6
CDR3: CASSFLEGRSTEAFF

J: TRBJ1-5
V: TRBV6-1
CDR3: CASSEALLWGSSNQPQHF

J: TRBJ2-7
V: TRBV27
CDR3: CASSYLSGGGYEQYF

J: TRBJ2-1
V: TRBV18
CDR3: CASSPVLAGDNEQFF

J: TRBJ2-3
V: TRBV28
CDR3: CASSLMPSRTGRADTQYF

J: TRBJ1-1
V: TRBV18
CDR3: CASSPQTGAGTEAFF

J: TRBJ1-6
V: TRBV30
CDR3: CAWSVTGNGNSPLHF

J: TRBJ2-3
V: TRBV4-1
CDR3: CASSQDLIPDTQYF

J: TRBJ2-3
V: TRBV14
CDR3: CASSYLSTGQDF

J: TRBJ2-1
V: TRBV6-1
CDR3: CASNPRTSGYNEQFF

J: TRBJ1-6
V: TRBV7-2
CDR3: CASSLDRGGGSPLHF

J: TRBJ2-3
V: TRBV14
CDR3: CASSHSFSSTDTQYF

J: TRBJ1-2
V: TRBV28
CDR3: CASSSYRVGGYTF

J: TRBJ1-1
V: TRBV5-4
CDR3: CASSVQGFNTEAFF

J: TRBJ1-2
V: TRBV6-6
CDR3: CASNSDRYYGYTF

J: TRBJ1-1
V: TRBV6-5
CDR3: CASITWVSNTEAFF

J: TRBJ1-2
V: TRBV6-1
CDR3: CASSEAGGYGYTF

J: TRBJ2-3
V: TRBV7-2
CDR3: CASSPTMGTDTQYF